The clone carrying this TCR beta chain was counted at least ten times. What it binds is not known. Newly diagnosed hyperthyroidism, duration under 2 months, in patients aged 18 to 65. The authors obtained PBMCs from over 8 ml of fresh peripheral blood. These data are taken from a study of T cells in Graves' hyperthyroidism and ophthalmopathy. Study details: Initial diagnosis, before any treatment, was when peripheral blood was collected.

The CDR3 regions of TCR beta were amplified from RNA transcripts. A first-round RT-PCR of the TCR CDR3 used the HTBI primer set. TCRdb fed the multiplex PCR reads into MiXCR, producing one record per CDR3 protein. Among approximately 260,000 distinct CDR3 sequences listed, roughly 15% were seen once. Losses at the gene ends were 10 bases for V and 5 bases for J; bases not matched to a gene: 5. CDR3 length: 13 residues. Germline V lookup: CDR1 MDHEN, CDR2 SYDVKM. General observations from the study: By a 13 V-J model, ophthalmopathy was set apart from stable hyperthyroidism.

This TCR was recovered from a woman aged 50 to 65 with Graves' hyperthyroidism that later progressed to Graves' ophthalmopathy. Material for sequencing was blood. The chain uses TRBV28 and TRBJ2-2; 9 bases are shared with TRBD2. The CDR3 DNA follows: TGTGCCACTGGGACTAGCTTTACCGGGGAGCTGTTTTTT. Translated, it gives CATGTSFTGELFF.